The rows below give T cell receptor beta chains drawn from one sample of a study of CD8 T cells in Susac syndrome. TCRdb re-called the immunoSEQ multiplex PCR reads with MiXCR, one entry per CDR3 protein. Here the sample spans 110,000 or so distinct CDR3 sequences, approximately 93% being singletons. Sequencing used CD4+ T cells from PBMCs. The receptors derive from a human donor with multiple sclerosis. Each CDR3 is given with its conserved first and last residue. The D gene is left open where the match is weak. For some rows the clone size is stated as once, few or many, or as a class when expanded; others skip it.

CASSYSGVSNTEAFF	TGTGCCAGCAGTTACTCCGGGGTCTCTAACACTGAAGCTTTCTTT	.	TRBV6-5	15	.	TRBJ1-1
CSARDIRHSTDTQYF	TGCAGTGCTAGAGATATCCGACACTCGACAGATACGCAGTATTTT	.	TRBV20-1	15	.	TRBJ2-3
CASSDRDSSTNEKLFF	TGTGCCAGCAGTGACAGGGACTCATCAACTAATGAAAAACTGTTTTTT	.	TRBV2	16	.	TRBJ1-4
CASSLAAGSYRGAKNIQYF	TGTGCCAGCAGCTTGGCAGCAGGTTCTTACCGGGGAGCCAAAAACATTCAGTACTTC	.	TRBV7-9	19	.	TRBJ2-4
CASSRRDSYEQYF	TGTGCCAGCAGCCGCCGGGACAGTTACGAGCAGTACTTC	once	TRBV7-9	13	TRBD1	TRBJ2-7
CASSYTETQYF	TGTGCCAGCAGTTACACCGAGACCCAGTACTTC	few	TRBV6-2/TRBV6-3	11	.	TRBJ2-5
CAAQGPDTQYF	TGTGCCGCGCAGGGGCCAGATACGCAGTATTTT	.	TRBV6-1	11	.	TRBJ2-3
CASSFQGNTDTQYF	TGTGCCAGCAGCTTTCAAGGGAACACAGATACGCAGTATTTT	.	TRBV7-3	14	.	TRBJ2-3
CSLKTGGLQYF	TGCAGTCTCAAGACAGGGGGCTTGCAGTACTTC	few	TRBV29-1	11	TRBD1	TRBJ2-7
CASMRTGTNYGYTF	TGTGCCAGCATGCGGACAGGGACCAACTATGGCTACACCTTC	.	TRBV27	14	TRBD1	TRBJ1-2
CASSPRDDSGNTIYF	TGTGCCAGCAGCCCACGGGACGACTCTGGAAACACCATATATTTT	.	TRBV9	15	.	TRBJ1-3
CASSQLDRNTGELFF	TGCGCCAGCAGCCAATTGGACAGGAACACCGGGGAGCTGTTTTTT	.	TRBV4-3	15	.	TRBJ2-2
CSARALQRGPDTQYF	TGCAGTGCTAGAGCCCTCCAGCGGGGGCCAGATACGCAGTATTTT	.	TRBV20-1	15	TRBD2	TRBJ2-3
CASSQGGTYQETQYF	TGTGCCAGCAGCCAGGGGGGGACATATCAAGAGACCCAGTACTTC	once	TRBV7-3	15	.	TRBJ2-5
CASSFFQFGQGRDRYGYTF	TGTGCCAGCAGTTTTTTCCAGTTTGGCCAGGGGCGGGATAGGTATGGCTACACCTTC	.	TRBV12-3/TRBV12-4	19	.	TRBJ1-2
CASSHDGGTREKLFF	TGTGCCAGCAGCCATGATGGGGGTACCCGGGAAAAACTGTTTTTT	.	TRBV3-1	15	.	TRBJ1-4
CASSAPRAYEQYF	TGTGCCAGCAGTGCCCCGCGGGCCTACGAGCAGTACTTC	.	TRBV28	13	.	TRBJ2-7
CATRFGEYQPQHF	TGTGCCACCCGGTTTGGGGAATATCAGCCCCAGCATTTT	.	TRBV6-6	13	.	TRBJ1-5
CASSSDMGGLFF	TGTGCCAGCAGTTCGGACATGGGAGGACTGTTTTTT	.	TRBV2	12	.	TRBJ1-4
CASSPRTPEQYF	TGTGCCAGCTCACCACGGACACCTGAGCAGTACTTC	.	TRBV18	12	.	TRBJ2-7
CASRPTQVGGCEQYF	TGTGCCAGCAGACCAACCCAGGTGGGGGGATGCGAGCAGTACTTC	.	TRBV7-9	15	.	TRBJ2-7
CASSSLRGPPQETQYF	TGTGCCAGCAGCTCACTCAGAGGCCCCCCACAAGAGACCCAGTACTTC	.	TRBV7-2	16	.	TRBJ2-5
CASSQWGTGNFMETQYF	TGTGCCAGCAGCCAATGGGGGACAGGAAATTTTATGGAGACCCAGTACTTC	once	TRBV3-1	17	TRBD1	TRBJ2-5
CASSPTYRDPLF	TGTGCCAGCAGCCCAACCTACCGGGATCCACTTTTT	.	TRBV5-4	12	.	TRBJ2-3
CASSFRFNEQFF	TGTGCCAGCAGCTTCCGATTCAATGAGCAGTTCTTC	.	TRBV7-2	12	.	TRBJ2-1
CSARSLSGGAWTGELFF	TGCAGTGCCAGAAGTCTTAGCGGGGGGGCCTGGACCGGGGAGCTGTTTTTT	.	TRBV20-1	17	TRBD2	TRBJ2-2
CASKLAGAGDTQYF	TGTGCCAGTAAATTAGCGGGGGCTGGAGATACGCAGTATTTT	.	TRBV3-1	14	TRBD2	TRBJ2-3
CAWSVAVRGKETQYF	TGTGCCTGGAGTGTAGCTGTCAGGGGGAAAGAGACCCAGTACTTC	.	TRBV30	15	TRBD1	TRBJ2-5
CASSLIGSGYTF	TGTGCCAGCAGTTTGATAGGTAGCGGCTACACCTTC	.	TRBV12-3/TRBV12-4	12	.	TRBJ1-2
CASSIYFTNSPLHF	TGTGCCAGTAGTATCTATTTCACCAATTCACCCCTCCACTTT	.	TRBV19	14	.	TRBJ1-6
CASSSRGGVNNSPLHF	TGTGCCAGCAGTTCAAGGGGAGGGGTAAACAATTCACCCCTCCACTTT	.	TRBV7-2	16	.	TRBJ1-6